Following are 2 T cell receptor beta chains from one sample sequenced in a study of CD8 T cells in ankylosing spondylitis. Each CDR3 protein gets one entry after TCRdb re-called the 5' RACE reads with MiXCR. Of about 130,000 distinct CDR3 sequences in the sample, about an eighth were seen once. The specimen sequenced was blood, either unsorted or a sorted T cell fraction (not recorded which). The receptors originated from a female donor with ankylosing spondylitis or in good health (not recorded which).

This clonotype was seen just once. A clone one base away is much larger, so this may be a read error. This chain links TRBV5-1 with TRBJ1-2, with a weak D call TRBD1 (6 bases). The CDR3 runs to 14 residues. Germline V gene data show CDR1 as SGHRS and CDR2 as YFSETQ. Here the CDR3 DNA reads TGCGCCAGCAGCTTGATGGACAGAGCATATGACTACACCTTC. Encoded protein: CASSLMDRAYDYTF.

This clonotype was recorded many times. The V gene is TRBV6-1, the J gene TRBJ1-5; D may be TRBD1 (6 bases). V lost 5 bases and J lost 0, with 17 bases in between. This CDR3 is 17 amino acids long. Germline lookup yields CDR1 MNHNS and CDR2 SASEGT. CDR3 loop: CASSLGQSYYSNQPQHF. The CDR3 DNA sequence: TGTGCCAGCAGTCTAGGACAGTCCTACTATAGCAATCAGCCCCAGCATTTT.